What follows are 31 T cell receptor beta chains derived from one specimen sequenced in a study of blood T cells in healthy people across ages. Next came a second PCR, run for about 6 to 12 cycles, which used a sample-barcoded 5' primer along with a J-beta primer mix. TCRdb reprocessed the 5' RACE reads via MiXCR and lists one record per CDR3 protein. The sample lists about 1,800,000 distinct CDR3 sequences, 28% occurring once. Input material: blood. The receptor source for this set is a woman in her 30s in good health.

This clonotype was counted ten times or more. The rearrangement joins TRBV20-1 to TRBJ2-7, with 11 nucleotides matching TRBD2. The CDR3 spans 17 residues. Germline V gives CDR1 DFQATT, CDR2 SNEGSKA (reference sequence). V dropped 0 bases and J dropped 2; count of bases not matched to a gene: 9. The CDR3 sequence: CSARDPSGRLQAYEQYF. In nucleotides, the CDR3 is TGCAGTGCTAGAGACCCTAGCGGGAGGTTGCAGGCCTACGAGCAGTACTTC.

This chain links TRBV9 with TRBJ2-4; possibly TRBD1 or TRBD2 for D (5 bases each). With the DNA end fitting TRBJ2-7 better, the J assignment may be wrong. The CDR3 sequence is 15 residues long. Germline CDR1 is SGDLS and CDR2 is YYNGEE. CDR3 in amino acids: CASAPGTDLLYEQYF. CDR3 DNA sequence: TGTGCCAGCGCCCCGGGGACGGACCTCCTCTACGAGCAGTACTTC.

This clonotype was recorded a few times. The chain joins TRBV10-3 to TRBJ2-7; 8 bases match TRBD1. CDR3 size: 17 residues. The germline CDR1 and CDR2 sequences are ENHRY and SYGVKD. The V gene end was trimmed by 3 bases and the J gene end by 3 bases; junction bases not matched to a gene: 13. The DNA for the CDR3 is TGTGCCATCAGTGAACCCTTCGGACAGGGTAAAAGCTACGAGCAGTACTTC. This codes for CAISEPFGQGKSYEQYF.

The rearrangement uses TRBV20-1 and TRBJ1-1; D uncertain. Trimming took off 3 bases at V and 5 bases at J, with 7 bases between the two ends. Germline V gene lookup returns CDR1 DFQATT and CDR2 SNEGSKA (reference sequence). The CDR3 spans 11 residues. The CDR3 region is CSARPGTEAFF. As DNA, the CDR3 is TGCAGTGCTAGGCCCGGGACTGAAGCTTTCTTT.

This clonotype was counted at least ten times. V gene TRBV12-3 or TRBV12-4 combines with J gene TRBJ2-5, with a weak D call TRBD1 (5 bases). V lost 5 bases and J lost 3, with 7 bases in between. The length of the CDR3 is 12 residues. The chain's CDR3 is CASSRQKETQYF. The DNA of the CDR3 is TGTGCCAGCAGTAGACAGAAAGAGACCCAGTACTTC.

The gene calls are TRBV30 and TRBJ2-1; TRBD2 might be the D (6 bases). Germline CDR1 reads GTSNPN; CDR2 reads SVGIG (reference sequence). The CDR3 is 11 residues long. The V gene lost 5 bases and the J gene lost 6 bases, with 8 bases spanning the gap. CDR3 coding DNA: TGTGCCTGGGTGGAGGGCAATGAGCAGTTCTTC. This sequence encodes CAWVEGNEQFF.

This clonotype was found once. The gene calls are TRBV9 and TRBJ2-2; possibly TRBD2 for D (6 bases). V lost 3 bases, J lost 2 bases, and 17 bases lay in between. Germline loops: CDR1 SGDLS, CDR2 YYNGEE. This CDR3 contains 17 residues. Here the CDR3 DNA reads TGTGCCAGCAGCGCACGCTCCGGGGGAGAAAACACCGGGGAGCTGTTTTTT. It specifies CASSARSGGENTGELFF.

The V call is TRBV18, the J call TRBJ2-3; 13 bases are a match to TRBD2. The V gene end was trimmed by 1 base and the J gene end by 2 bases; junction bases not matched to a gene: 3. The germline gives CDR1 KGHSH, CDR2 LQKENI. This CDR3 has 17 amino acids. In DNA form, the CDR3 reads TGTGCCAGCTCACCACGACTAGCGGGAGGATCCACAGATACGCAGTATTTT. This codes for CASSPRLAGGSTDTQYF.

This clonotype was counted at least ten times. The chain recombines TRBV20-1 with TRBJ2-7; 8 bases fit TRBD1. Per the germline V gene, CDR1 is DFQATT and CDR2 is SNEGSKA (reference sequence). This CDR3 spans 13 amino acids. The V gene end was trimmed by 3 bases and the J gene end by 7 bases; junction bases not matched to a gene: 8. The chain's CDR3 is CSARRQGAREQYF. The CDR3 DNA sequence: TGCAGTGCTAGGCGGCAGGGGGCGCGTGAGCAGTACTTC.

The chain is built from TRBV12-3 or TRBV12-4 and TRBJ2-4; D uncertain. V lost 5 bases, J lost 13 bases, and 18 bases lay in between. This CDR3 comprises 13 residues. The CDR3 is CASSLSTSSEQYF. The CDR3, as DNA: TGTGCCAGCAGTCTTTCGACGTCGAGTGAGCAGTACTTC.

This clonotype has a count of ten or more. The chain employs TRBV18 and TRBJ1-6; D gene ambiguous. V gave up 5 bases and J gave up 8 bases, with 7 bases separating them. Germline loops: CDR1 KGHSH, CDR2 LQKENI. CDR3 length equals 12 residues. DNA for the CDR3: TGTGCCAGCTCATCATCGGATTCACCCCTCCACTTT. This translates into CASSSSDSPLHF.

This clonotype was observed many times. The CDR3: CSVGQKYGYTF. The DNA of the CDR3 is TGCAGCGTGGGACAGAAGTATGGCTACACCTTC. This chain uses TRBV29-1 with TRBJ1-2; 7 bases line up with TRBD1. CDR3 size: 11 residues. Germline lookup yields CDR1 SQVTM and CDR2 ANQGSEA. V was pared by 6 bases and J by 5 bases, with 3 bases of the junction left unmatched.

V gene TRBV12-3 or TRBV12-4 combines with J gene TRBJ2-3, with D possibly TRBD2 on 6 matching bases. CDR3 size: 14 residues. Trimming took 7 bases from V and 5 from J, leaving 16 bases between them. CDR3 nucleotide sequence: TGTGCCAGCAATCGGGACTCCTGGGGAGATACGCAGTATTTT. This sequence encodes CASNRDSWGDTQYF.

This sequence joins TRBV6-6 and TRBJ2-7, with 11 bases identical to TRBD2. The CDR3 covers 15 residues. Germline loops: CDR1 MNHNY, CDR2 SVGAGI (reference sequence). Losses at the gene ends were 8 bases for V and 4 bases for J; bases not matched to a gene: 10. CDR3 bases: TGTGCCAGCCGTTTAGCGGGAGGGGAACTTTACGAGCAGTACTTC. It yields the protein CASRLAGGELYEQYF.

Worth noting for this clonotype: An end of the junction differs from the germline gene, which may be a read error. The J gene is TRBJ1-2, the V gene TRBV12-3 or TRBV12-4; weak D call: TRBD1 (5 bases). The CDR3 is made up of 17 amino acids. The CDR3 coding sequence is TGTGCCAGCAGTTTAGCGCAAAGGACACGGTTTAACTATGGCGACACCTTC. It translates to CASSLAQRTRFNYGDTF.

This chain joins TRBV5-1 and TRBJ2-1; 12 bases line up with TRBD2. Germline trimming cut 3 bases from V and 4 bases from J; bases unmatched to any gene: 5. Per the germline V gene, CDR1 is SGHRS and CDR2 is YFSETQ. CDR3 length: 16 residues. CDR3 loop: CASSSGLAGIYNEQFF. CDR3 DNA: TGCGCCAGCAGCTCGGGACTAGCGGGCATATACAATGAGCAGTTCTTC.

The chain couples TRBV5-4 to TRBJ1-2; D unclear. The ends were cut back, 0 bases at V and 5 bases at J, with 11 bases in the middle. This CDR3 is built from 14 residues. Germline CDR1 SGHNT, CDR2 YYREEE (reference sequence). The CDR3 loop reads CASSLVGAAYGYTF. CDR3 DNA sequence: TGTGCCAGCAGCTTGGTTGGTGCGGCTTATGGCTACACCTTC.

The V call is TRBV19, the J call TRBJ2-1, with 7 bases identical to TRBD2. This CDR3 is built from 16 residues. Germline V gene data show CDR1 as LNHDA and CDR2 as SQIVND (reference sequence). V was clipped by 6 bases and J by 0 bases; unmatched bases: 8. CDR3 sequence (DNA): TGTGCCAGTAGAGACCTCCTAGCGGCCTCCTACAATGAGCAGTTCTTC. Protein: CASRDLLAASYNEQFF.

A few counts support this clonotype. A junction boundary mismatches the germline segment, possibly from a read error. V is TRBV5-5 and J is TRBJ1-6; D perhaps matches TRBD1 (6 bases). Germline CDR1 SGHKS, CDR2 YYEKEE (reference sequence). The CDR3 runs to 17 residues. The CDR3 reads CASSLDRTSSYNSPLHF. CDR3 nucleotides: TGTGCCAGCAGTTTGGACAGAACGAGCTCCTATAATTCACCCCTCCACTTT.

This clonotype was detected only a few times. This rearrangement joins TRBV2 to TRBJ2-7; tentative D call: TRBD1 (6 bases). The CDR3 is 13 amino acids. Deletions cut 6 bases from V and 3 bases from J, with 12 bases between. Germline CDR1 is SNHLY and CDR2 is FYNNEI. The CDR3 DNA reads TGTGCCAGCAGCAAGGACAGCTTCTACGAGCAGTACTTC. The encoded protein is CASSKDSFYEQYF.

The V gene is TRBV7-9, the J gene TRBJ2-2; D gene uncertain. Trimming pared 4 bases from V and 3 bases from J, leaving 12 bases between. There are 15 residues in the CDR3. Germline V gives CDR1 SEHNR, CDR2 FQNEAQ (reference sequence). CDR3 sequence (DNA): TGTGCCAGCAGCTCGTCGACCCGGCACACCGGGGAGCTGTTTTTT. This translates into CASSSSTRHTGELFF.

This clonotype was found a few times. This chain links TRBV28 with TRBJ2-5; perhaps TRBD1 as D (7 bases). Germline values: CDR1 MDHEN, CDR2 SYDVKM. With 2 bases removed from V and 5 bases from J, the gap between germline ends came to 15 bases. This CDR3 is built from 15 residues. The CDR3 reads CASSLQGEVRETQYF. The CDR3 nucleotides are TGTGCCAGCAGTTTACAGGGGGAGGTGAGGGAGACCCAGTACTTC.

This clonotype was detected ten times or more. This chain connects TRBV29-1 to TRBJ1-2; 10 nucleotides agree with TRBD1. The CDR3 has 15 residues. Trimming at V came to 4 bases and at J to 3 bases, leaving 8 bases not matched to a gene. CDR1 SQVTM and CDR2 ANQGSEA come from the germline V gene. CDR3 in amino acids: CSVVSLGQGDYGYTF. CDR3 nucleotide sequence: TGCAGCGTTGTATCCCTTGGACAGGGGGACTATGGCTACACCTTC.

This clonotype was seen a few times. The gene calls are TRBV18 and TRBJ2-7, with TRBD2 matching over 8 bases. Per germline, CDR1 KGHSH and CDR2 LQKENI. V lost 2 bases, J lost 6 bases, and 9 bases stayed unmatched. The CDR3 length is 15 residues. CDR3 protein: CASSPGLAGGFEQYF. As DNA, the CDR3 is TGTGCCAGCTCACCAGGCCTAGCGGGTGGATTCGAGCAGTACTTC.

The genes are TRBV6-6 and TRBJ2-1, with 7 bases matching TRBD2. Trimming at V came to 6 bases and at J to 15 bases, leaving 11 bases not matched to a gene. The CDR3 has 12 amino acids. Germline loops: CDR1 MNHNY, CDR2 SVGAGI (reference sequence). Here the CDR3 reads CASREPNERGFF. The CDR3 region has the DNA TGTGCCAGCAGGGAACCCAACGAGCGGGGGTTCTTC.

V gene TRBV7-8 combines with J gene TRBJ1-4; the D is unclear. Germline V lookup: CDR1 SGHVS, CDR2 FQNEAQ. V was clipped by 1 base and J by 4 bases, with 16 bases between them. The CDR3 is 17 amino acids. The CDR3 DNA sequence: TGTGCCAGCAGCTTAGGTGTCAGCCTACAACGTAATGAAAAACTGTTTTTT. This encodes CASSLGVSLQRNEKLFF.

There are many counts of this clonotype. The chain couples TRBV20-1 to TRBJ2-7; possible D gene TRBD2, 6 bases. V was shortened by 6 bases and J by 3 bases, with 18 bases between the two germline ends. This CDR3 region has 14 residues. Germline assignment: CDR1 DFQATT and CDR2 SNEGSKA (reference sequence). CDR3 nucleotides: TGCAGTGCAACTCCAGCGGGCTCCTACTACGAGCAGTACTTC. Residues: CSATPAGSYYEQYF.

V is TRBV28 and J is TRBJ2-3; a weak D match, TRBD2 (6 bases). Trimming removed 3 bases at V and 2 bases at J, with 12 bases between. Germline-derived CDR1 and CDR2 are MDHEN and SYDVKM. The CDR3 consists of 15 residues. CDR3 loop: CASSLPQRATDTQYF. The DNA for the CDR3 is TGTGCCAGCAGTTTGCCTCAGCGGGCCACAGATACGCAGTATTTT.

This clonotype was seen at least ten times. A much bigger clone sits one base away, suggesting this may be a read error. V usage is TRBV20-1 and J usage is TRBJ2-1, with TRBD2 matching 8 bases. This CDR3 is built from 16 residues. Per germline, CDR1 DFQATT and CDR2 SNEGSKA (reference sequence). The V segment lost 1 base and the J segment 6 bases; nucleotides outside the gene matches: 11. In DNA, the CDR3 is TGCAGTGCTAGAGTGGCTATCGGGAGGGGCGGCAATGAGCAGTTCTTC. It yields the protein CSARVAIGRGGNEQFF.

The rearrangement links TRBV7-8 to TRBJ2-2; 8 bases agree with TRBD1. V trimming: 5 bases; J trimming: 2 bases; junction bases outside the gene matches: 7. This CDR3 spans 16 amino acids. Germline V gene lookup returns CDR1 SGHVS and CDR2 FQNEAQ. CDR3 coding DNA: TGTGCCAGCAGCCAAGGACAGGGCCCCAACACCGGGGAGCTGTTTTTT. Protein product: CASSQGQGPNTGELFF.

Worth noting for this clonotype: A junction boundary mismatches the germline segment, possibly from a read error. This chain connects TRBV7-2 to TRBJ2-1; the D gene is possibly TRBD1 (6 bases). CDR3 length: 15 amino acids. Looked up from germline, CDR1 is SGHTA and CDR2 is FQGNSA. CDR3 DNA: TGTGCCAGCGGCTTTCAGGGGAACAAGTACAATGAGCAGTTCTTC. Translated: CASGFQGNKYNEQFF.